These T cell receptor beta chains were read from a single sample in a study of regulatory and conventional T cells in RAG deficiency. The table came from immunoSEQ multiplex PCR; TCRdb's copy has only in-frame clones and leaves some out. The table lists tens of thousands of clones, around nine tenths of them singletons. The same data also contributed to another study, on regulatory T cells.

The sequencing input was Tregs sorted from blood. These receptors were collected from a human donor in good health. The CDR3 runs from the conserved cysteine through the conserved F or W. A D gene is named only where the DNA matches it firmly. Expanded clones get a size class; other rows say once, few or many, or leave the size out.

J | V | size | D | CDR3 | DNA
TRBJ2-2 | TRBV19 | NA | TRBD1 | CASSRGQGIAGELFF | TGTGCCAGTAGTAGGGGACAGGGAATCGCCGGGGAGCTGTTTTTT
TRBJ2-7 | TRBV11-2 | NA | NA | CASSLEMGPTYEQYF | TGTGCCAGCAGCTTAGAGATGGGCCCGACCTACGAGCAGTACTTC
TRBJ1-3 | TRBV29-1 | NA | NA | CSTGAPGNTIYF | TGCAGCACGGGGGCGCCTGGAAACACCATATATTTT
TRBJ1-6 | TRBV5-4 | NA | TRBD1 | CASSPGQGANNSPLHF | TGTGCCAGCAGCCCGGGACAGGGGGCGAATAATTCACCCCTCCACTTT
TRBJ1-6 | TRBV11-2 | NA | TRBD1 | CASSRTGGDSPLHF | TGTGCCAGCAGCCGAACAGGGGGGGATTCACCCCTCCACTTT
TRBJ2-1 | TRBV11-2 | NA | TRBD2 | CASSLSGLAGGNNEQFF | TGTGCCAGCAGCTTATCGGGACTAGCGGGGGGTAACAATGAGCAGTTCTTC
TRBJ1-1 | TRBV7-8 | NA | TRBD1 | CASSLGLGQGVTEAFF | TGTGCCAGCAGCTTAGGTCTGGGACAGGGGGTCACTGAAGCTTTCTTT
TRBJ2-1 | TRBV7-3 | NA | TRBD1 | CASSLLPGQGGGEQFF | TGTGCCAGCAGCTTATTACCCGGACAGGGGGGTGGTGAGCAGTTCTTC
TRBJ1-3 | TRBV6-5 | NA | TRBD1 | CASRTGWSGNTIYF | TGTGCCAGCAGGACAGGGTGGTCTGGAAACACCATATATTTT
TRBJ1-1 | TRBV5-1 | NA | NA | CASSLVGGVNTEAFF | TGCGCCAGCAGCTTGGTGGGAGGGGTGAACACTGAAGCTTTCTTT
TRBJ1-5 | TRBV10-3 | few | NA | CAIRGVGNQPQHF | TGTGCCATCCGGGGGGTGGGCAATCAGCCCCAGCATTTT
TRBJ1-1 | TRBV5-1 | NA | NA | CASSFGQNTEAFF | TGCGCCAGCAGCTTCGGACAGAACACTGAAGCTTTCTTT
TRBJ1-6 | TRBV7-9 | NA | NA | CASSSTTAPLNSPLHF | TGTGCCAGCAGCTCAACGACGGCCCCATTAAATTCACCCCTCCACTTT
TRBJ1-2 | TRBV6-1 | NA | NA | CASSPLGGNYGYTF | TGTGCCAGCAGTCCCTTGGGGGGTAACTATGGCTACACCTTC
TRBJ2-1 | TRBV6-5 | NA | TRBD2 | CASSYRSLERGFLFF | TGTGCCAGCAGTTACCGCTCGTTGGAGCGGGGTTTCTTGTTCTTC
TRBJ2-1 | TRBV9 | NA | NA | CASSVQTATYNEQFF | TGTGCCAGCAGCGTTCAGACGGCTACCTACAATGAGCAGTTCTTC
TRBJ2-7 | TRBV11-2 | NA | TRBD2 | CASSSRTSSPSQSFEQYF | TGTGCCAGCAGCTCAAGGACTAGTTCGCCATCCCAATCTTTCGAGCAGTACTTC
TRBJ1-5 | TRBV2 | few | NA | CASREGKKQPQHF | TGTGCCAGCAGGGAGGGGAAGAAGCAGCCCCAGCATTTT
TRBJ1-2 | TRBV18 | NA | NA | CASSPGSAYTF | TGTGCCAGCTCACCCGGAAGCGCCTACACCTTC
TRBJ1-2 | TRBV5-4 | NA | TRBD1 | CASSLGDRDYGYTF | TGTGCCAGCAGCTTGGGGGACAGGGACTATGGCTACACCTTC
TRBJ2-5 | TRBV7-2 | NA | TRBD2 | CASSYRLAGETQYF | TGTGCCAGCAGTTACCGACTAGCGGGGGAGACCCAGTACTTC
TRBJ1-6 | TRBV19 | NA | NA | CASSIAGRNSPLHF | TGTGCCAGTAGTATAGCCGGACGGAATTCACCCCTCCACTTT
TRBJ2-2 | TRBV30 | NA | TRBD2 | CAWGTRWTGELFF | TGTGCCTGGGGGACTAGATGGACCGGGGAGCTGTTTTTT
TRBJ1-1 | TRBV19 | NA | NA | CASSIKPGRLNTEAFF | TGTGCCAGTAGTATAAAACCGGGACGGCTTAACACTGAAGCTTTCTTT
TRBJ2-6 | TRBV5-1 | NA | NA | CASSFISGANVLTF | TGCGCCAGCAGCTTCATATCTGGGGCCAACGTCCTGACTTTC
TRBJ2-3 | TRBV13 | once | NA | CASSPQEDTQYF | TGTGCCAGCAGCCCCCAGGAAGATACGCAGTATTTT
TRBJ1-1 | TRBV6-1 | NA | NA | CASREDSTSEAFF | TGTGCCAGCCGAGAGGACAGCACCTCCGAAGCTTTCTTT
TRBJ1-6 | TRBV10-3 | NA | NA | CAISEGAPISPLHF | TGTGCCATCAGTGAGGGGGCGCCTATTTCACCCCTCCACTTT
TRBJ2-5 | TRBV7-9 | NA | NA | CASSLGRGTKQETQYF | TGTGCCAGCAGCTTAGGAAGGGGGACGAAACAAGAGACCCAGTACTTC
TRBJ2-7 | TRBV19 | once | TRBD1 | CASSSWTGGNYEQYF | TGTGCCAGTAGTTCCTGGACAGGGGGCAACTACGAGCAGTACTTC
TRBJ1-1 | TRBV7-3 | NA | NA | CASSLRPPNLVNTEAFF | TGTGCCAGCAGCTTAAGGCCCCCTAACTTGGTGAACACTGAAGCTTTCTTT
TRBJ2-7 | TRBV5-1 | NA | NA | CASSPWRRSYEQYF | TGCGCCAGCAGTCCGTGGCGGCGAAGCTACGAGCAGTACTTC
TRBJ1-3 | TRBV5-1 | NA | TRBD1 | CASSPLQGARGNTIYF | TGCGCCAGCAGCCCCTTACAGGGGGCTCGGGGAAACACCATATATTTT
TRBJ2-7 | TRBV2 | NA | NA | CASSARTGYEQYF | TGTGCCAGCAGCGCCCGAACAGGATACGAGCAGTACTTC
TRBJ1-4 | TRBV28 | NA | NA | CASRPYGGGPLHFMANEKLFF | TGTGCCAGCAGACCGTACGGAGGGGGACCTCTACATTTCATGGCTAATGAAAAACTGTTTTTT
TRBJ2-1 | TRBV15 | NA | TRBD2 | CATSSDPGLRTFRSYNEQFF | TGTGCCACCAGCTCAGATCCGGGACTACGCACGTTCCGATCCTACAATGAGCAGTTCTTC
TRBJ1-2 | TRBV7-9 | NA | NA | CASSLEGKNYGYTF | TGTGCCAGCAGCTTAGAAGGCAAGAACTATGGCTACACCTTC
TRBJ1-5 | TRBV7-2 | few | NA | CASSLEFRQPQHF | TGTGCCAGCAGCTTAGAGTTCCGTCAGCCCCAGCATTTT
TRBJ2-3 | TRBV11-2 | once | NA | CASSLVRVSLLGTDTQYF | TGTGCCAGCAGCTTAGTTCGTGTTTCCTTGTTGGGGACAGATACGCAGTATTTT
TRBJ2-7 | TRBV19 | few | NA | CASRKGNTASYEQYF | TGTGCCAGTAGAAAGGGAAATACGGCGTCCTACGAGCAGTACTTC
TRBJ2-2 | TRBV4-1 | NA | TRBD2 | CASSLEGLVTGELFF | TGCGCCAGCAGCCTAGAGGGACTAGTGACCGGGGAGCTGTTTTTT
TRBJ2-3 | TRBV2 | NA | TRBD1 | CASSEQGQVTDTQYF | TGTGCCAGCAGTGAACAGGGACAGGTCACAGATACGCAGTATTTT
TRBJ1-1 | TRBV19 | once | TRBD1 | CASSLRGTGNTEAFF | TGTGCCAGTAGTCTAAGGGGGACAGGGAACACTGAAGCTTTCTTT
TRBJ2-1 | TRBV15 | NA | NA | CATSRGTGYNEQFF | TGTGCCACCAGCAGGGGGACTGGCTACAATGAGCAGTTCTTC
TRBJ1-5 | TRBV5-6 | NA | NA | CASSLYRVLGSNQPQHF | TGTGCCAGCAGCCTATACAGGGTCTTGGGCAGCAATCAGCCCCAGCATTTT
TRBJ2-3 | TRBV5-1 | NA | NA | CASSLWLYSTDTQYF | TGCGCCAGCAGCTTGTGGCTTTATAGCACAGATACGCAGTATTTT
TRBJ2-2 | TRBV7-3 | NA | NA | CASSLGSWTGELFF | TGTGCCAGCAGCTTAGGTAGTTGGACCGGGGAGCTGTTTTTT
TRBJ1-2 | TRBV11-2 | once | NA | CASSLAPNYGYTF | TGTGCCAGCAGCTTAGCGCCTAACTATGGCTACACCTTC
TRBJ2-2 | TRBV5-8 | NA | NA | CASTSKDSAGELFF | TGTGCCAGCACCTCTAAAGATAGTGCCGGGGAGCTGTTTTTT
TRBJ1-1 | TRBV29-1 | NA | NA | CSVRAWNTEAFF | TGCAGCGTGCGGGCCTGGAACACTGAAGCTTTCTTT
TRBJ1-5 | TRBV19 | NA | TRBD1 | CASRTRTGSYSNQPQHF | TGTGCCAGTAGGACTCGGACAGGCTCGTATAGCAATCAGCCCCAGCATTTT
TRBJ1-5 | TRBV6-1 | NA | NA | CASTEKSSNQPQHF | TGTGCCAGCACAGAAAAATCTAGCAATCAGCCCCAGCATTTT
TRBJ2-7 | TRBV4-1 | once | NA | CASSQEDVEQYF | TGCGCCAGCAGCCAAGAGGATGTGGAGCAGTACTTC
TRBJ2-3 | TRBV5-8 | NA | NA | CASSLWSAADTQYF | TGTGCCAGCAGCTTGTGGTCCGCGGCAGATACGCAGTATTTT
TRBJ1-4 | TRBV29-1 | once | NA | CSVAEDAEKLFF | TGCAGCGTCGCTGAAGACGCTGAAAAACTGTTTTTT
TRBJ1-1 | TRBV4-2 | NA | NA | CASSPLEGSSMNTEAFF | TGTGCCAGCAGCCCCTTGGAGGGATCCTCCATGAACACTGAAGCTTTCTTT
TRBJ2-1 | TRBV7-8 | NA | NA | CASSLGSATKQFF | TGTGCCAGCAGCTTAGGGTCGGCGACAAAGCAGTTCTTC
TRBJ2-6 | TRBV5-5 | NA | NA | CASSVVSYSGANVLTF | TGTGCCAGCAGCGTGGTTTCGTACTCTGGGGCCAACGTCCTGACTTTC
TRBJ2-2 | TRBV19 | NA | TRBD1 | CASSRTGGIIPDGELFF | TGTGCCAGTAGTAGGACAGGGGGCATAATCCCGGACGGGGAGCTGTTTTTT